The 10 T cell receptor beta chains below come from one sample, sequenced in a study of cytotoxic CD8 clonotypes in ibrutinib-treated CLL. Only in-frame clones appear in the TCRdb table, and some are missing; sequencing was by immunoSEQ multiplex PCR. The table records around 20,000 clones, roughly 80% of them present only once. The sample consisted of PBMCs, taken before ibrutinib treatment. The receptors originated from a human donor with chronic lymphocytic leukemia.

The genes are TRBV30 and TRBJ2-5; D uncertain. Trimming left V 3 bases short and J 2 bases short, with 16 bases between. The CDR3 is 15 residues long. Germline-derived CDR1 and CDR2 are GTSNPN and SVGIG (reference sequence). CDR3: CAWSGLGSDQETQYF. As DNA, the CDR3 is TGTGCCTGGAGCGGGTTGGGCTCCGATCAAGAGACCCAGTACTTC.

The chain carries TRBV27 and TRBJ2-3, with TRBD2 matching over 15 bases. CDR3 length: 16 residues. The V segment lost 3 bases and the J segment 5 bases; nucleotides outside the gene matches: 3. The germline V gene encodes CDR1 MNHEY and CDR2 SMNVEV (reference sequence). The CDR3 nucleotides read TGTGCCAGCAGTTTGGGACTAGCGGGGGGCCAAGATACGCAGTATTTT. It encodes CASSLGLAGGQDTQYF.

The sample holds one count of this clone. The chain combines TRBV9 with TRBJ2-3; TRBD2 matches 8 bases. Losses at the gene ends were 6 bases for V and 3 bases for J; bases not matched to a gene: 3. The CDR3 covers 13 residues. Germline-derived CDR1 and CDR2 are SGDLS and YYNGEE. CDR3 in DNA: TGTGCCAGCACGGCGGGGGGAACAGATACGCAGTATTTT. Protein sequence: CASTAGGTDTQYF.

The chain is built from TRBV15 and TRBJ2-7; D not resolved. This CDR3 is built from 14 residues. V was clipped by 4 bases and J by 4 bases, with 14 bases between them. The germline V gene has CDR1 LNHNV and CDR2 YYDKDF (reference sequence). The DNA for the CDR3 is TGTGCCACCAGCAAACACCAGAGCCCGTACGAGCAGTACTTC. This translates into CATSKHQSPYEQYF.

Notes on this clone: At one end, the junction sequence differs from germline, possibly due to a read error. The CDR3 spells CASSHDRGTNCGYTF. CDR3 sequence (DNA): TGTGCCAGCAGCCACGACAGGGGTACTAACTGTGGCTACACCTTC. This chain connects TRBV5-6 to TRBJ1-2, with 8 bases aligning to TRBD1. This CDR3 region has 15 residues. The V gene's germline CDR1 is SGHDT and CDR2 YYEEEE.

The chain links TRBV27 to TRBJ1-2; no definite D call. This CDR3 comprises 15 residues. Between the trimmed V and J ends, which lost 0 bases and 1 base, there was a span of 9 bases. Germline CDR1 MNHEY, CDR2 SMNVEV (reference sequence). CDR3 region: CASSLSAGLNYGYTF. The DNA of the CDR3 is TGTGCCAGCAGTTTATCGGCAGGCCTTAACTATGGCTACACCTTC.

The V call is TRBV5-5, the J call TRBJ1-5; D is perhaps TRBD1 (5 bases). This CDR3 contains 13 residues. V was shortened by 3 bases and J by 6 bases, with 10 bases between the two germline ends. The germline V gene encodes CDR1 SGHKS and CDR2 YYEKEE (reference sequence). CDR3 protein: CASSSGGAQPQHF. The CDR3 DNA is TGTGCCAGCAGCTCGGGAGGGGCTCAGCCCCAGCATTTT.

The rearrangement links TRBV5-1 to TRBJ2-5, with a possible D match to TRBD1 (5 bases). The V gene lost 3 bases and the J gene lost 3 bases, with 18 bases spanning the gap. Germline V lookup: CDR1 SGHRS, CDR2 YFSETQ. This CDR3 is 16 amino acids long. As DNA, the CDR3 is TGCGCCAGCAGCTCGGCGCAACAGGCGAAAGAAGAGACCCAGTACTTC. This gives the protein CASSSAQQAKEETQYF.

The chain joins TRBV28 to TRBJ2-3, with 9 positions matching TRBD1. The V gene's germline CDR1 is MDHEN and CDR2 SYDVKM. The CDR3 sequence is 15 residues long. The J segment lost 7 bases and the V segment lost 3 bases, leaving 8 bases of the junction unmatched. Here the CDR3 DNA reads TGTGCCAGCAGTTTGGGTGAACAGGGGGCGAATACGCAGTATTTT. It specifies CASSLGEQGANTQYF.

The chain uses TRBV5-6 and TRBJ1-2, with TRBD1 matching 8 bases. V lost 7 bases and J lost 5; bases outside the gene matches: 13. CDR1 is SGHDT, CDR2 YYEEEE, per germline. The CDR3 has 15 amino acids. CDR3 sequence reads: CASRRPPGQEYGYTF. CDR3 DNA sequence: TGTGCCAGCCGCCGGCCCCCGGGACAGGAATATGGCTACACCTTC.